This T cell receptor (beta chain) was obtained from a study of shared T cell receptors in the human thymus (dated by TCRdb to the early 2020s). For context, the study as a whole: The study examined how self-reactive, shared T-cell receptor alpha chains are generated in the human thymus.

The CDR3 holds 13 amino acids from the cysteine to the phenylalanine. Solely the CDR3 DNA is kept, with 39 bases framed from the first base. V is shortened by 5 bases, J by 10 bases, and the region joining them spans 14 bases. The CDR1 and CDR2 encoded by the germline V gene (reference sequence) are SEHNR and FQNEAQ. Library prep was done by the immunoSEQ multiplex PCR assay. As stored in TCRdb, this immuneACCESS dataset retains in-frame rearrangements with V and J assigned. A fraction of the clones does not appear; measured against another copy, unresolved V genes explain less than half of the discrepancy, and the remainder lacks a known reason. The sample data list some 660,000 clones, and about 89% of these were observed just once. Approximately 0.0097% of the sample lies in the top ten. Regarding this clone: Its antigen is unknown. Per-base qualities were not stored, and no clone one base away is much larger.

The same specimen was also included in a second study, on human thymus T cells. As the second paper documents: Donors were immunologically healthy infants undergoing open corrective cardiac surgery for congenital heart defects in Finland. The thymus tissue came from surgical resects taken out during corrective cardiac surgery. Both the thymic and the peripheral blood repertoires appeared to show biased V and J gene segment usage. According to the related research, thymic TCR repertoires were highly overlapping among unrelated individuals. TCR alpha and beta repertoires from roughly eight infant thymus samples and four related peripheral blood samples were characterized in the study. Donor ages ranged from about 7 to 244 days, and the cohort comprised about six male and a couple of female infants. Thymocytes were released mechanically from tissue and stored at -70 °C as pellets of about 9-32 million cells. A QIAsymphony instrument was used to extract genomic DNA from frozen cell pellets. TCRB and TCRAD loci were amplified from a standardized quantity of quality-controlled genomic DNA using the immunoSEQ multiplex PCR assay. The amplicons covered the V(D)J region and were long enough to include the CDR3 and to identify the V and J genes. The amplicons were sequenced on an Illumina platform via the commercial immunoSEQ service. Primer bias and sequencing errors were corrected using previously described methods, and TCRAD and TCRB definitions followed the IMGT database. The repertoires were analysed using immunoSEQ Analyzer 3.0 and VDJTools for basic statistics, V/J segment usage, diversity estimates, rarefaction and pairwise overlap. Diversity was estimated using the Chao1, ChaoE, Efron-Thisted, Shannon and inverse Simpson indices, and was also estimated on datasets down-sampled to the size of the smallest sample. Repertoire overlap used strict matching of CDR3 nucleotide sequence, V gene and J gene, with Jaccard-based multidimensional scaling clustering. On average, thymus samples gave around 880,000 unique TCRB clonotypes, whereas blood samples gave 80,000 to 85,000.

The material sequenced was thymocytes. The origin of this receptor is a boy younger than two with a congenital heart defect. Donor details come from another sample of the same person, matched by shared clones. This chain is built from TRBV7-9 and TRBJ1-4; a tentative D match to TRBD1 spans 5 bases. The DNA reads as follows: TGTGCCAGCAGCCAACAGCGGGGCGTAAAACTGTTTTTT. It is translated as CASSQQRGVKLFF.